The rows below give T cell receptor beta chains drawn from one sample of a study of early stage breast cancer tumors. Method: immunoSEQ multiplex PCR; TCRdb's copy keeps in-frame clones and lacks some. The table records 5,500 to 7,000 clones, 50% to 80% of them present only once. Sequencing was performed on normal breast tissue next to the tumor. These receptors originate from a person aged 50 to 59 with breast cancer. Each CDR3 is given with its conserved first and last residue. A D gene is named only where the DNA matches it firmly. The size field is filled for only some rows; it gives once, few, many or a size class.

v_call: TRBV7-9; j_call: TRBJ2-1; clone_size: few; d_call: NA; cdr3_aa: CASSDQRTLPRADEQFF; cdr3_nt: TGTGCCAGCAGCGACCAGCGTACCCTACCACGGGCGGATGAGCAGTTCTTC
v_call: TRBV10-2; j_call: TRBJ2-1; clone_size: NA; d_call: NA; cdr3_aa: CASTVTSNEQFF; cdr3_nt: TGCGCCAGCACCGTAACTAGCAATGAGCAGTTCTTC
v_call: TRBV18; j_call: TRBJ1-5; clone_size: NA; d_call: NA; cdr3_aa: CASSPRQAASNQPQHF; cdr3_nt: TGTGCCAGCTCACCAAGACAGGCAGCTAGCAATCAGCCCCAGCATTTT
v_call: TRBV11-2; j_call: TRBJ1-2; clone_size: NA; d_call: NA; cdr3_aa: CASSSLYGYTF; cdr3_nt: TGTGCCAGCAGCTCACTCTATGGCTACACCTTC
v_call: TRBV2; j_call: TRBJ1-4; clone_size: NA; d_call: TRBD1; cdr3_aa: CASSRTGGTNEKLFF; cdr3_nt: TGTGCCAGCAGCAGGACAGGGGGCACTAATGAAAAACTGTTTTTT
v_call: TRBV10-3; j_call: TRBJ2-1; clone_size: NA; d_call: TRBD1; cdr3_aa: CAISSQGAGPDEQFF; cdr3_nt: TGTGCCATCAGTTCCCAGGGGGCAGGGCCCGATGAGCAGTTCTTC
v_call: TRBV5-1; j_call: TRBJ1-2; clone_size: few; d_call: NA; cdr3_aa: CASSWTENYGYTF; cdr3_nt: TGCGCCAGCAGCTGGACCGAGAACTATGGCTACACCTTC
v_call: TRBV9; j_call: TRBJ2-1; clone_size: NA; d_call: NA; cdr3_aa: CASSALVGEQFF; cdr3_nt: TGTGCCAGCAGCGCCCTTGTTGGTGAGCAGTTCTTC
v_call: TRBV29-1; j_call: TRBJ2-2; clone_size: NA; d_call: NA; cdr3_aa: CSGWTTRNTGELFF; cdr3_nt: TGCAGCGGTTGGACAACTCGGAACACCGGGGAGCTGTTTTTT
v_call: TRBV11-1; j_call: TRBJ2-1; clone_size: NA; d_call: TRBD1; cdr3_aa: CASSPRRTGAPSSYNEQFF; cdr3_nt: TGTGCCAGCAGCCCCCGGCGCACAGGGGCTCCCAGCTCCTACAATGAGCAGTTCTTC